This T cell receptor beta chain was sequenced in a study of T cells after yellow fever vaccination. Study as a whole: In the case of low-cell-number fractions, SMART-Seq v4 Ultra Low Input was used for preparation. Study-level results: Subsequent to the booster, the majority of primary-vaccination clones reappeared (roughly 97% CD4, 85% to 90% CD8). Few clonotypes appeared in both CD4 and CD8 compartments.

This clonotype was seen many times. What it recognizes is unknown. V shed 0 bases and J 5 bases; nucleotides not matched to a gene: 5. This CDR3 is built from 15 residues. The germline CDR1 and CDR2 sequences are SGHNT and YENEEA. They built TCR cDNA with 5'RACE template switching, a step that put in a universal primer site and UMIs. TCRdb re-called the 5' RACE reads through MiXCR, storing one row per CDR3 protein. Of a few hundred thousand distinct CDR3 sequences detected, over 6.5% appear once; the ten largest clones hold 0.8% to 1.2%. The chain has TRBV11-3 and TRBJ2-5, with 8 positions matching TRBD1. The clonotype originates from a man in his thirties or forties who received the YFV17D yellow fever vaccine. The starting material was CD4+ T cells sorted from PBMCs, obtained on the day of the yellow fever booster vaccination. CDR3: CASSLESTGVETQYF. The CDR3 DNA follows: TGTGCCAGCAGCTTAGAGTCGACAGGGGTGGAGACCCAGTACTTC.